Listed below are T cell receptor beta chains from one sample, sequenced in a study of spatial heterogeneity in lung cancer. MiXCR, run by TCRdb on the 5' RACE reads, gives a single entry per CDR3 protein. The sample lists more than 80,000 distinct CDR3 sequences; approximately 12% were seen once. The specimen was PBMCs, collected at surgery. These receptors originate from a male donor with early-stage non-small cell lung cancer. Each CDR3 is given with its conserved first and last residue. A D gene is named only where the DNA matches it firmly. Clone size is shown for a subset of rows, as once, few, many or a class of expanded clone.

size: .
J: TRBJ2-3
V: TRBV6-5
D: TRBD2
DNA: TGTGCCAGCAGTTACTCCCGGACTAGCGGCACAGATACGCAGTATTTT
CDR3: CASSYSRTSGTDTQYF

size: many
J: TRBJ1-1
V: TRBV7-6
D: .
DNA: TGTGCCAGCAGCGCCGACCAGGCTTACACTGAAGCTTTCTTT
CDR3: CASSADQAYTEAFF

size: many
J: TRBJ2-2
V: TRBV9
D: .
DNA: TGTGCCAGCAGCGTTGGGGGCGGTAGCACCGGGGAGCTGTTTTTT
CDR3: CASSVGGGSTGELFF

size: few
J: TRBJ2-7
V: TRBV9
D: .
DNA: TGTGCCAGCAGCGTAGGTGGCGACTCCTACGAGCAGTACTTC
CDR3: CASSVGGDSYEQYF

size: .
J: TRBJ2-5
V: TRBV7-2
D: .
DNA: TGTGCCAGCAGCTTAGTCTACGGCGCGTGGGAGAGGGACCAGCAAGAGACCCAGTACTTC
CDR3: CASSLVYGAWERDQQETQYF

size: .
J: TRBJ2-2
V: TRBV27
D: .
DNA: TGTGCCAGCAGTTTTAATGCCGGGGAGCTGTTTTTT
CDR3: CASSFNAGELFF

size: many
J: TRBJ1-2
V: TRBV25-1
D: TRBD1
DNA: TGTGCCAGCAGTGAATCCGGGACAGGGCAGGGCTACGGCTACACCTTC
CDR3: CASSESGTGQGYGYTF

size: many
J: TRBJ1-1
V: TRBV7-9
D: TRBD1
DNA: TGTGCCAGCAGGGGACAGCCGGGGACTGAAGCTTTCTTT
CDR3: CASRGQPGTEAFF

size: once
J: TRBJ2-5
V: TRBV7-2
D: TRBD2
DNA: TGTGCCAGCAGCTTAGCGATCGCTAGCGGGAGTCTTATCAAAGAGACCCAGTACTTC
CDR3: CASSLAIASGSLIKETQYF

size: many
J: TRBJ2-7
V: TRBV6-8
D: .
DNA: TGTGCCAGCAGGGCTGACTACGGATCTGACGAGCAGTACTTC
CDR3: CASRADYGSDEQYF

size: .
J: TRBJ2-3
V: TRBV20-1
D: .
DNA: TGCAGTGCCGGACAGGCCCTACTAGCGCATACGCAGTATTTT
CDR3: CSAGQALLAHTQYF

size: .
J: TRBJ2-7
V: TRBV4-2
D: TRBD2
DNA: TGTGCCAGCAGCCAAGGGGTAGCGGGAGTGTACGAGCAGTACTTC
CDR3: CASSQGVAGVYEQYF

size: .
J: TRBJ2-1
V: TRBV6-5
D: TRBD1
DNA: TGTGCCAGCAGCGACAGGGGGAGGTACAATGAGCAGTTCTTC
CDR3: CASSDRGRYNEQFF

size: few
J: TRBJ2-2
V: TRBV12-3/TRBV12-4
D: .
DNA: TGTGCCAGTGCGCGTACAGGGATTTTCGGGGAGCTGTTTTTT
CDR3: CASARTGIFGELFF

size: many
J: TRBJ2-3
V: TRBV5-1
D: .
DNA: TGCGCCAGCAGCTTGGGCAGGGGTCGCACAGATACGCAGTATTTT
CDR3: CASSLGRGRTDTQYF

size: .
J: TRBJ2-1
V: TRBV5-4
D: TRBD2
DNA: TGTGCCAGCAGCGACGCCTCTAGCGGGGGGCTCTACAATGAGCAGTTCTTC
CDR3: CASSDASSGGLYNEQFF

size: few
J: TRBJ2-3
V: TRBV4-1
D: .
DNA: TGCGCCAGCAGCCAGCGACAACTATCCACAGATACGCAGTATTTT
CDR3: CASSQRQLSTDTQYF

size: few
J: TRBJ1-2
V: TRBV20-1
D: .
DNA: TGCAGTGCTAGTGGCAGGTCCTATGGCTACACCTTC
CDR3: CSASGRSYGYTF

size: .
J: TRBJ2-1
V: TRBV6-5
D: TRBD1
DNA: TGTGCCAGCAGGGACACAGGGGGCTCCTACAATGAGCAGTTCTTC
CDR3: CASRDTGGSYNEQFF

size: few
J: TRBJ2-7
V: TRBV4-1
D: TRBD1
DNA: TGCGCCAGCAGCCAAGGCCACAGGGGGGACTACGAGCAGTACTTC
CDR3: CASSQGHRGDYEQYF

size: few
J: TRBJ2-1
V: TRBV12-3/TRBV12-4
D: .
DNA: TGTGCCAGCAGTTTCCGCCGGGACCTGGGACCGAACAATGAGCAGTTCTTC
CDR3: CASSFRRDLGPNNEQFF

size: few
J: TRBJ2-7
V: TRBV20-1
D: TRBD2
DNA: TGCAGTGCATCGACTAGCCGAGGGGCTTACTACGAGCAGTACTTC
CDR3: CSASTSRGAYYEQYF

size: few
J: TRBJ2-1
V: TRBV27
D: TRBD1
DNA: TGTGCCAGCAGTTTTGGGACAGAACCTTACAATGAGCAGTTCTTC
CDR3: CASSFGTEPYNEQFF

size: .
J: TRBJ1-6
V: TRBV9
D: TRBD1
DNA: TGTGCCAGCAGCCCCAGTATAGGAGTGGGACAGGGGCTGACCCTCCACTTT
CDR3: CASSPSIGVGQGLTLHF

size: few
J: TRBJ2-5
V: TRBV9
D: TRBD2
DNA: TGTGCCAGCAGCTTGAAACCGGGACTAGCGGGAGAGACCCAGTACTTC
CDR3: CASSLKPGLAGETQYF

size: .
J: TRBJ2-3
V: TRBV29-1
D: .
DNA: TGCAGCGGCCACCTGGGGGAGCGGACAGATACGCAGTATTTT
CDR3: CSGHLGERTDTQYF